The clone carrying this TCR beta chain has more than one count but fewer than ten. These data belong to a study of human T cells and chemical hapten exposure. About the research overall: Patch tests applied 0.01% DPC to the upper back and were scored after 6 days. Slight differences in pooled library volume were the main source of varying TCR yields across samples.

CDR3 length: 12 residues. V was clipped by 3 bases and J by 6 bases, with 8 bases between them. The library tagged individual cDNA molecules with unique molecular identifiers. TCRdb reprocessed the RACE reads with MiXCR, giving one entry per CDR3 protein. The repertoire includes 89,000 or so distinct CDR3 sequences, 6% to 8.5% of them detected once, and approximately 1.2% sits in the top ten. Time point specified: patch test 2, 6 weeks after DPC sensitization. Documented treatment: therapeutic diphenylcyclopropenone sensitization with weekly scalp DPC. From whole blood left unfractionated, total RNA was extracted.

The input for sequencing was whole blood, taken in connection with sensitization to the hapten diphenylcyclopropenone (DPC). The chain combines TRBV12-3 or TRBV12-4 with TRBJ1-2, with D possibly being TRBD1 (5 bases). This TCR was recovered from a woman between 25 and 40 years old with alopecia areata. Some clones in this sample may be carry-over from other donors' samples. DNA of the CDR3: TGTGCCAGCAGTTTCGACAGCCATGGCTACACCTTC. It encodes CASSFDSHGYTF.